Below, one T cell receptor (beta chain) is given with its context. Its antigen is still unknown. The source of the sample is a study of cytomegalovirus exposure and HLA in healthy donors. The trim removed 6 bases at V and 0 bases at J, leaving 4 bases unmatched. Germline V gene sequence: CDR1 SNHLY, CDR2 FYNNEI. This CDR3 has 15 amino acids. Findings and limits, study-wide: V- and J-gene trimming in TCR beta was tied to a missense DCLRE1C variant by an analysis performed later. Earlier analysis yielded a pattern in which most TCR beta V segments were productive about 87% or about 30% of the time. It was taken for granted in presence/absence analyses that sequencing depth across donors was roughly uniform.

PCR was performed using 60 Vbeta and 13 Jbeta primers. Sequencing was performed with immunoSEQ multiplex PCR; in TCRdb, only in-frame clones are kept and a portion is missing. The profile shows about 52,000 clones, roughly three fifths of them singletons. Input material: PBMCs. The source is a human donor in good health. The rearrangement uses TRBV2 and TRBJ1-3; 8 nucleotides match TRBD1. CDR3: CASSEQGVSGNTIYF. The CDR3 bases are TGTGCCAGCAGCGAACAGGGGGTCTCTGGAAACACCATATATTTT.